A selection of T cell receptor beta chains follows, all from one sample in a study of T cell responses to AZD1222 COVID-19 vaccine. Generated by immunoSEQ multiplex PCR, the TCRdb table keeps only in-frame clones and is missing some. The sample has approximately 110,000 clones, just over 85% seen once. The source material was peripheral blood, sampled on day 0 of AZD1222 vaccination. The receptors stem from an adult in good health. Both conserved end residues are part of each CDR3. Fields, in order: J gene, CDR3 length, V gene, clone size, D gene, CDR3 DNA, CDR3 protein. D genes are given only for firm matches. The listing skips clone size in some rows; elsewhere it reads once, few, many or a size class.

TRBJ2-7 | 14 | TRBV18 | . | TRBD1 | TGTGCCAGCTCACCCGGGACAGGGGCCTACGAGCAGTACTTC | CASSPGTGAYEQYF
TRBJ2-3 | 16 | TRBV27 | . | TRBD2 | TGTGCCAGCAGTGCCCGACTAGCGGCTAGCACAGATACGCAGTATTTT | CASSARLAASTDTQYF
TRBJ1-2 | 17 | TRBV25-1 | . | TRBD1 | TGTGCCAGCCGGGGGACAGGGGTTAGGGGCTCTAACTATGGCTACACCTTC | CASRGTGVRGSNYGYTF
TRBJ2-3 | 14 | TRBV5-5 | . | TRBD1 | TGTGCCAGCAGCACTGGACAGGGGGCAGATACGCAGTATTTT | CASSTGQGADTQYF
TRBJ1-2 | 19 | TRBV15 | . | . | TGTGCCACCAGCAGACAGGGGTCTCTTAAACAGGGCCCTAACTATGGCTACACCTTC | CATSRQGSLKQGPNYGYTF
TRBJ1-3 | 14 | TRBV19 | once | . | TGTGCCAGTAGTATAGATCGGACTGGAAACACCATATATTTT | CASSIDRTGNTIYF
TRBJ2-3 | 13 | TRBV29-1 | . | . | TGCAGCGTTTCCGGGGGCAGCACAGATACGCAGTATTTT | CSVSGGSTDTQYF
TRBJ1-6 | 15 | TRBV6-5 | . | TRBD1 | TGTGCCAGCAGTTACGGTGGGACAGGGCAATCACCCCTCCACTTT | CASSYGGTGQSPLHF
TRBJ2-1 | 13 | TRBV12-3/TRBV12-4 | . | . | TGTGCCAGCAGGAACGGGGGAGTCCATGAGCAGTTCTTC | CASRNGGVHEQFF
TRBJ2-3 | 14 | TRBV28 | once | TRBD2 | TGTGCCAGCAGTCAAGCGGGGAGGGAAGATACGCAGTATTTT | CASSQAGREDTQYF